A single T cell receptor (beta chain) is shown here with its context. What it binds is not known. The sample originates from a study of cytomegalovirus exposure and HLA in healthy donors. Study-wide results and limits: In a later analysis, at a false discovery rate of 0.05, 16,951 TCR beta sequences matched HLA alleles.

Use of 60 Vbeta and 13 Jbeta primers characterized the PCR. The data were produced by immunoSEQ multiplex PCR, yet TCRdb's version contains in-frame clones alone and is incomplete. The data show approximately 75,000 clones, under 85% seen once. Germline loops: CDR1 MNHEY, CDR2 SVGAGI. V lost 6 bases to trimming and J lost 4 bases; unmatched junction nucleotides: 7. The CDR3 loop spans 14 amino acids. The material sequenced was PBMCs. The chain employs TRBV6-5 and TRBJ1-2, with 8 bases fitting TRBD1. The sequence derives from a woman aged 60-70 years in good health and CMV-seropositive. Here the CDR3 DNA reads TGTGCCAGCAGCTACGGGCAGGGGGCCTATGGCTACACCTTC. Residues: CASSYGQGAYGYTF.